This TCR beta chain came from a study of blood T cell repertoires in COVID-19. About the study: Acute and convalescent COVID-19 samples came from the United States, Italy and Spain. PBMCs, B-cell-depleted T cells, or T cells were the source of the cDNA or gDNA that made up the material.

The V and J ends lost 7 bases and 10 bases, in that order; junction bases with no gene match: 13. This CDR3 is 14 amino acids long. Germline V gives CDR1 MNHEY, CDR2 SVGAGI. Per the authors' pipeline: The assay estimated nucleated cells by amplifying reference gene primers. Data came from immunoSEQ multiplex PCR; TCRdb stores just in-frame clones and leaves some out. From that table come the V and J calls and clone size; the DNA was used to work out D and trimming. The sample has approximately 170,000 clones; more than 65% are singletons. Source material: peripheral blood. This receptor was identified in a human donor with acute or convalescent COVID-19. The donor label of this sample is uncertain. This chain uses TRBV6-5 with TRBJ2-7; 10 nucleotides match TRBD1. CDR3 sequence reads: CASNPPGQGTRQYF. As DNA, the CDR3 is TGTGCCAGCAATCCCCCGGGACAGGGGACACGACAGTACTTC.